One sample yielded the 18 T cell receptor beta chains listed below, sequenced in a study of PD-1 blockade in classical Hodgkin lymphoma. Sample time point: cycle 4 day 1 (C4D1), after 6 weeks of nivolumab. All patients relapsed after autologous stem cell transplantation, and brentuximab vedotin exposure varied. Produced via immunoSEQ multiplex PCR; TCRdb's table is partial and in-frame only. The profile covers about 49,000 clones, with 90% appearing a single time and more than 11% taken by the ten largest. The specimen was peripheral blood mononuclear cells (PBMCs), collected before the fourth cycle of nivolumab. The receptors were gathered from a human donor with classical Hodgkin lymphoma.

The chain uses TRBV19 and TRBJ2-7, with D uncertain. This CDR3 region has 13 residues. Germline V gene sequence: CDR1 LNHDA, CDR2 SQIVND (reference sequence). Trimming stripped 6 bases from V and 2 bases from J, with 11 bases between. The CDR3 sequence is CASSKGLTYEQYF. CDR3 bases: TGTGCCAGTAGCAAGGGTCTGACCTACGAGCAGTACTTC. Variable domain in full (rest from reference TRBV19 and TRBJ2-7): DGGITQSPKYLFRKEGQNVTLSCEQNLNHDAMYWYRQDPGQGLRLIYYSQIVNDFQKGDIAEGYSVSREKKESFPLTVTSAQKNPTAFYLCASSKGLTYEQYFGPGTRLTVT.

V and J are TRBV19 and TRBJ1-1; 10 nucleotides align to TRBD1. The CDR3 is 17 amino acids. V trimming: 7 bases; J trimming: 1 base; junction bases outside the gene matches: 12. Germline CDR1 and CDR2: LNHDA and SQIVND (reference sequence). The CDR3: CASKPGTGERRNTEAFF. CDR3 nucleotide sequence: TGTGCCAGTAAGCCCGGGACAGGGGAAAGAAGGAACACTGAAGCTTTCTTT.

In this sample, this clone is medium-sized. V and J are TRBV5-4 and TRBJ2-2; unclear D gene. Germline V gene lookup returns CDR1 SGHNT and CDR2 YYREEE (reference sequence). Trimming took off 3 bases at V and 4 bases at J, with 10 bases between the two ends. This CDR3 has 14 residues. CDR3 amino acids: CASSYIEGTGELFF. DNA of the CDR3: TGTGCCAGCAGCTACATCGAAGGCACCGGGGAGCTGTTTTTT.

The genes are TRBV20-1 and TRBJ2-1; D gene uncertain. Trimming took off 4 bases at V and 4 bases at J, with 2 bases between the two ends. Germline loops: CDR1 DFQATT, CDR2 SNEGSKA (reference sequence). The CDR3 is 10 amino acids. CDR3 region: CSATYNEQFF. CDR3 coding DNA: TGCAGTGCTACTTACAATGAGCAGTTCTTC.

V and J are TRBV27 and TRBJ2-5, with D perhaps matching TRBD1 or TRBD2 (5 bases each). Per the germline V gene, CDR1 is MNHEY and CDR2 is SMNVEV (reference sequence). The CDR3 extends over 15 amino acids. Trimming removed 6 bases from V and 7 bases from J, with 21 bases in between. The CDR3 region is CASRGKGPLQGTQYF. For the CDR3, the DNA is TGTGCCAGCAGGGGAAAGGGACCTTTGCAGGGGACCCAGTACTTC.

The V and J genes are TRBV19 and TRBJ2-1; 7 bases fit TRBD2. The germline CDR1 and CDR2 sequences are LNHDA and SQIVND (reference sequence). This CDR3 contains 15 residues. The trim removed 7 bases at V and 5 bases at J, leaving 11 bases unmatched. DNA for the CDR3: TGTGCCAGTACCTATACTGGACTAGGGGACAATGAGCAGTTCTTC. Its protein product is CASTYTGLGDNEQFF.

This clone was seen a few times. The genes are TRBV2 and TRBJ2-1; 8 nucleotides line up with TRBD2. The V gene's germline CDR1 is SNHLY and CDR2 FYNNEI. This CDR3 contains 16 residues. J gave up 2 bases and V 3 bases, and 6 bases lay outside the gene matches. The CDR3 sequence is CASSEDAAGAYNEQFF. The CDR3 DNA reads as TGTGCCAGCAGTGAGGACGCAGCGGGAGCCTACAATGAGCAGTTCTTC.

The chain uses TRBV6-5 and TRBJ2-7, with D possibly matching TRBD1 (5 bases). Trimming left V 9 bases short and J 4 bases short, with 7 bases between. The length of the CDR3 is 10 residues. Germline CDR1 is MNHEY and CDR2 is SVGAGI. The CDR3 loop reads CASGAYEQYF. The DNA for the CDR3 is TGTGCCAGTGGGGCGTACGAGCAGTACTTC.

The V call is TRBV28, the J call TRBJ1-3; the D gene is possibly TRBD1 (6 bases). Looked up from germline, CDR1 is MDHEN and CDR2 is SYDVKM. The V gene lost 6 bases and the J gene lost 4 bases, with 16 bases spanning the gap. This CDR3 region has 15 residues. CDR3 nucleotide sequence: TGTGCCAGCAGCCCTCGGGGGCTACAAGGAAACACCATATATTTT. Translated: CASSPRGLQGNTIYF. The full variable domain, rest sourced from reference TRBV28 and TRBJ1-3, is DVKVTQSSRYLVKRTGEKVFLECVQDMDHENMFWYRQDPGLGLRLIYFSYDVKMKEKGDIPEGYSVSREKKERFSLILESASTNQTSMYLCASSPRGLQGNTIYFGEGSWLTVV.

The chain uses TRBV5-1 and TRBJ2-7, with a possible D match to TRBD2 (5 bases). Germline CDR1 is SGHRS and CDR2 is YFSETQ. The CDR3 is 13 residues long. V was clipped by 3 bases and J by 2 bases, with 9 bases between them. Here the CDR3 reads CASSSGRAYEQYF. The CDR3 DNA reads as TGCGCCAGCAGCTCTGGGCGGGCCTACGAGCAGTACTTC.

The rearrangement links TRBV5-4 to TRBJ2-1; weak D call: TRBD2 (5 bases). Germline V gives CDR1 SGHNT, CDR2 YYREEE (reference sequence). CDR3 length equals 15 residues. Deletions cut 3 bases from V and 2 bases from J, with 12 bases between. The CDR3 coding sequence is TGTGCCAGCAGCTACCTAGGAGCGGCCTACAATGAGCAGTTCTTC. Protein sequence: CASSYLGAAYNEQFF.

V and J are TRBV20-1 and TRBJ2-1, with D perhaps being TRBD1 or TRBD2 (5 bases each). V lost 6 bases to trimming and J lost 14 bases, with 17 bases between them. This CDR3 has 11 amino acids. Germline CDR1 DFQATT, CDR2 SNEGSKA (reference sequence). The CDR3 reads CSARDLQNEFF. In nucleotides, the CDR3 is TGCAGTGCAAGGGACCTTCAAAACGAGTTCTTC.

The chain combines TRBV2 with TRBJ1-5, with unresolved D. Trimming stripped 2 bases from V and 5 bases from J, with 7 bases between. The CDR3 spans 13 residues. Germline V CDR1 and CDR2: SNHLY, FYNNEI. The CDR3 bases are TGTGCCAGCAGTGAACGGCGGGATCAGCCCCAGCATTTT. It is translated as CASSERRDQPQHF.

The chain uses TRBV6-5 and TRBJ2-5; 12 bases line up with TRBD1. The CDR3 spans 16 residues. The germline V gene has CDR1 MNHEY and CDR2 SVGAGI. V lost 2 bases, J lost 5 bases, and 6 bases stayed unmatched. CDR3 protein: CASSYGDRGRWETQYF. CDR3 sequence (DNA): TGTGCCAGCAGTTACGGGGACAGGGGGCGATGGGAGACCCAGTACTTC.

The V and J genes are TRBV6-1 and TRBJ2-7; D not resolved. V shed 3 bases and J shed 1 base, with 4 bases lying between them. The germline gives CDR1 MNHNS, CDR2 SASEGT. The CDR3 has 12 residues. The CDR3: CASSDFSYEQYF. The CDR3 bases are TGTGCCAGCAGTGATTTTTCCTACGAGCAGTACTTC.

The CDR3 loop reads CASSVAAGHNNEQFF. CDR3 coding DNA: TGTGCCAGCAGCGTAGCGGCGGGGCACAACAATGAGCAGTTCTTC. The chain uses TRBV9 and TRBJ2-1; possible D gene TRBD2, 6 bases. Germline assignment: CDR1 SGDLS and CDR2 YYNGEE. Trimming removed 0 bases from V and 5 bases from J, with 12 bases in between. This CDR3 has 15 residues.

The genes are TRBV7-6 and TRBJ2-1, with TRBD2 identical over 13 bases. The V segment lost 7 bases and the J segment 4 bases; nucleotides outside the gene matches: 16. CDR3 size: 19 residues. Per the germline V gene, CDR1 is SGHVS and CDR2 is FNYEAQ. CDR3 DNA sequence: TGTGCCAGCAACCCCATAGGACTAGCGGGAGCGACGATTTACAATGAGCAGTTCTTC. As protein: CASNPIGLAGATIYNEQFF.

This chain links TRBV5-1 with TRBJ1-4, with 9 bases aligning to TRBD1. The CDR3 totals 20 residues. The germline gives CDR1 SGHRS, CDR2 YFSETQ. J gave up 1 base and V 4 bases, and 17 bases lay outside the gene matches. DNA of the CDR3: TGCGCCAGCAGCCAACGGATAAGGGGGACAGGGCCTAGAACTAATGAAAAACTGTTTTTT. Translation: CASSQRIRGTGPRTNEKLFF. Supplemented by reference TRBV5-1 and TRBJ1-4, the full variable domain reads KAGVTQTPRYLIKTRGQQVTLSCSPISGHRSVSWYQQTPGQGLQFLFEYFSETQRNKGNFPGRFSGRQFSNSRSEMNVSTLELGDSALYLCASSQRIRGTGPRTNEKLFFGSGTQLSVL.